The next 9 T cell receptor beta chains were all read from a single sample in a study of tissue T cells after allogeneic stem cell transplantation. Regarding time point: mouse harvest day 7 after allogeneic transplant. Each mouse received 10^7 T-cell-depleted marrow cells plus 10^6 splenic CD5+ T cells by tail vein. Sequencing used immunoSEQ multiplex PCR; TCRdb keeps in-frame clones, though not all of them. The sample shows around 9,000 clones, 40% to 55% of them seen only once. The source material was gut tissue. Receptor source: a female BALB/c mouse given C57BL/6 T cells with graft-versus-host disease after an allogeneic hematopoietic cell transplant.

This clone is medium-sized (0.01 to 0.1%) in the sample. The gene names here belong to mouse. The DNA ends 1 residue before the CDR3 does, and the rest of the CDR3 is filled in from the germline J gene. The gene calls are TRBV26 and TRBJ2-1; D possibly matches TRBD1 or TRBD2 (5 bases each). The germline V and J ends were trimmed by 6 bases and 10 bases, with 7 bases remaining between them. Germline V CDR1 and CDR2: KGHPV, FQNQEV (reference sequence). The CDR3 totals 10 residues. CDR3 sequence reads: CASRGTEQFF. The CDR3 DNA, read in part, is TGTGCCAGCAGAGGGACCGAGCAGTTC.

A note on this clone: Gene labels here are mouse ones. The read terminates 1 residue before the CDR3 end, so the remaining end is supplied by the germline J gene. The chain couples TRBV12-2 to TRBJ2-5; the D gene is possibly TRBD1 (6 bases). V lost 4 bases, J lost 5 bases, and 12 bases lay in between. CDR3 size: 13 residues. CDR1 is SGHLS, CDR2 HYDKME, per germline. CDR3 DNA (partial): TGTGCCAGCTCCCCACAGGGTGGAGACACCCAGTAC. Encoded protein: CASSPQGGDTQY. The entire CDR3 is CASSPQGGDTQYF.

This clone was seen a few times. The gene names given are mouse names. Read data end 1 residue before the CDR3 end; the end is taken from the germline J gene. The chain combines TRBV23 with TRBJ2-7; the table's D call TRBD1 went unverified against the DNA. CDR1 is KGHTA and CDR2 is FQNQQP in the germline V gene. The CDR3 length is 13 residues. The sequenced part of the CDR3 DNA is TGCTCCAGCAGTCAAATTACAGATTATGAACAGTAC. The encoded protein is CSSSQITDYEQY. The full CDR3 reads CSSSQITDYEQYF.

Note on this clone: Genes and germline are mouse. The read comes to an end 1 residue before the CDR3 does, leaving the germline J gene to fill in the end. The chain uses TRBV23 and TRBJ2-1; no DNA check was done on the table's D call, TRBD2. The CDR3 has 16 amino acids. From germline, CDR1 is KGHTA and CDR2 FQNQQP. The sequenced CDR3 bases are TGCTCCAGCAGTCAAACAGACTGGGGGAACTATGCTGAGCAGTTC. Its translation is CSSSQTDWGNYAEQF. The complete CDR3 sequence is CSSSQTDWGNYAEQFF.

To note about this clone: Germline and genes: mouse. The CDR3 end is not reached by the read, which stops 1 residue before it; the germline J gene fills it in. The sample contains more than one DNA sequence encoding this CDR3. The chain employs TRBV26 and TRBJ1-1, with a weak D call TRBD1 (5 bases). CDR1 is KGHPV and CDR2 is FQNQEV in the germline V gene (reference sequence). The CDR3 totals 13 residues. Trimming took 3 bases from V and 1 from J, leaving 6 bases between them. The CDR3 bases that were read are TGTGCCAGCAGTCTCCAGGGGAACACAGAAGTCTTC. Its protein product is CASSLQGNTEVF. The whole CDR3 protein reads CASSLQGNTEVFF.

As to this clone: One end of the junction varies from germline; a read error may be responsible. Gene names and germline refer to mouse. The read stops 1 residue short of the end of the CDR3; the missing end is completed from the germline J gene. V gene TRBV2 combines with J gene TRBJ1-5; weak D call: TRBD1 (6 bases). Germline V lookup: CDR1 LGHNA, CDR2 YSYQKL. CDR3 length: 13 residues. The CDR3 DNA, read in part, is TGTGCCAGCAGCCGAGGGGACAACCCGGCTCCGCTT. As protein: CASSRGDNPAPL. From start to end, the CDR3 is CASSRGDNPAPLF. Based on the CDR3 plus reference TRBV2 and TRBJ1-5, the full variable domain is DPKIIQKPKYLVAVTGSEKILICEQYLGHNAMYWYRQSAKKPLEFMFSYSYQKLMDNQTASSRFQPQSSKKNHLDLQITALKPDDSATYFCASSRGDNPAPLFGEGTRLSVL.

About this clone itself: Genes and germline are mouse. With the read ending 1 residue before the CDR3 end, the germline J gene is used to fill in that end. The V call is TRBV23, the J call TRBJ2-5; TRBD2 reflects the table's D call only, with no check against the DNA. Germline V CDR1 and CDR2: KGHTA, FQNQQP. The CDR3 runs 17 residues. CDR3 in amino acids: CSSSQRLGGLGQDTQYF. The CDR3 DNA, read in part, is TGCTCCAGCAGTCAAAGACTGGGGGGGCTGGGCCAAGACACCCAGTAC.

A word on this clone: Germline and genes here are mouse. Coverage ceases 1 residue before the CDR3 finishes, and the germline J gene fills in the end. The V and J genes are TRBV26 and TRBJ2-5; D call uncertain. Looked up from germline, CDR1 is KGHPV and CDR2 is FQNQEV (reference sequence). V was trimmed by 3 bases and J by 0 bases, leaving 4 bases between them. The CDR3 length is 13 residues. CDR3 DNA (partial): TGTGCCAGCAGTCTTCCTAACCAAGACACCCAGTAC. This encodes CASSLPNQDTQY. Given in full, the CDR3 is CASSLPNQDTQYF.

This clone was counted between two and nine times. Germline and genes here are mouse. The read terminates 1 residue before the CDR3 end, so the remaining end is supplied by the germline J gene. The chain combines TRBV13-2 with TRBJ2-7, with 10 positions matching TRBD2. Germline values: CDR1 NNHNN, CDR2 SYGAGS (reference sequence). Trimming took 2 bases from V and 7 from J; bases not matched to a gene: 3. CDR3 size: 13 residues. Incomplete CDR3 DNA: TGTGCCAGCGGTGACTGGGGGGGCAAGGAACAGTAC. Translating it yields CASGDWGGKEQY. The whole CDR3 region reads CASGDWGGKEQYF.